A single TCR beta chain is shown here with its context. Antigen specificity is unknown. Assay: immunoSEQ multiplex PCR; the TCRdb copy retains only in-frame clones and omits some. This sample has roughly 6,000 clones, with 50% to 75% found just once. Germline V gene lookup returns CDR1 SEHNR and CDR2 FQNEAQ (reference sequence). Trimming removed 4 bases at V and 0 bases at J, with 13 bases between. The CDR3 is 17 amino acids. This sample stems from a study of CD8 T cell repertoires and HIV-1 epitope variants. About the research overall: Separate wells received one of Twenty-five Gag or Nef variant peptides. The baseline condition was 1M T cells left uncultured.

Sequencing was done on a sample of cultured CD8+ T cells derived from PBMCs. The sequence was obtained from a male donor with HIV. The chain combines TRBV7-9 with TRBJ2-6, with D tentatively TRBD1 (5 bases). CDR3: CASSSRAQYSGANVLTF. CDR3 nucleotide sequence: TGTGCCAGCAGCTCCAGGGCCCAGTACTCTGGGGCCAACGTCCTGACTTTC.